Listed below are T cell receptor beta chains from one sample, sequenced in a study of human T cells and chemical hapten exposure. TCRdb reprocessed the RACE reads with MiXCR, giving one entry per CDR3 protein. The profile covers 100,000 to 150,000 distinct CDR3 sequences, with about 9% appearing a single time and around 1.9% taken by the ten largest. What was sequenced was whole blood. The source of these receptors is a male donor in good health. Some clones in this sample may be carry-over from other donors' samples. CDR3s include the opening cysteine and the closing phenylalanine or tryptophan. Fields, in order: J gene, clone size, V gene, D gene, CDR3 protein, CDR3 DNA. D genes are given only for firm matches. Size values are once, few and many counts, or a class for expanded clones, and some rows have none.

j_gene: TRBJ1-4
abundance: NA
v_gene: TRBV7-6
d_gene: TRBD1
CDR3aa: CASSSPGQGNEKLFF
CDR3nt: TGTGCCAGCAGCTCCCCGGGACAGGGGAATGAAAAACTGTTTTTT

j_gene: TRBJ2-7
abundance: few
v_gene: TRBV4-3
d_gene: TRBD1
CDR3aa: CASSQDPDRVRNF
CDR3nt: TGTGCCAGCAGCCAAGATCCGGACAGGGTTAGGAACTTC

j_gene: TRBJ1-1
abundance: few
v_gene: TRBV4-2
d_gene: NA
CDR3aa: CASSLTEADFMNTEAFF
CDR3nt: TGTGCCAGCAGCCTAACCGAGGCAGATTTTATGAACACTGAAGCTTTCTTT

j_gene: TRBJ1-5
abundance: NA
v_gene: TRBV4-2
d_gene: NA
CDR3aa: CASSLQRGSEPQHF
CDR3nt: TGTGCCAGCAGCCTACAGAGGGGTTCGGAGCCCCAGCATTTT

j_gene: TRBJ2-1
abundance: NA
v_gene: TRBV5-4
d_gene: TRBD2
CDR3aa: CASSRGGGGAHNEQFF
CDR3nt: TGTGCCAGCAGCCGTGGGGGCGGGGGGGCCCACAATGAGCAGTTCTTC

j_gene: TRBJ2-6
abundance: few
v_gene: TRBV7-2
d_gene: TRBD2
CDR3aa: CASSLQRLAGGTGANVLTF
CDR3nt: TGTGCCAGCAGCCTCCAAAGACTAGCGGGAGGTACTGGGGCCAACGTCCTGACTTTC

j_gene: TRBJ2-7
abundance: few
v_gene: TRBV4-1
d_gene: NA
CDR3aa: CASSQEISGTYEQYF
CDR3nt: TGCGCCAGCAGCCAAGAGATTAGCGGTACCTACGAGCAGTACTTC

j_gene: TRBJ1-3
abundance: few
v_gene: TRBV11-3
d_gene: NA
CDR3aa: CASSLEADTAGNTIYF
CDR3nt: TGTGCCAGCAGCTTAGAAGCCGACACAGCTGGAAACACCATATATTTT

j_gene: TRBJ2-7
abundance: NA
v_gene: TRBV6-1
d_gene: NA
CDR3aa: CASSEAVNEQYF
CDR3nt: TGTGCCAGCAGTGAAGCGGTCAACGAGCAGTACTTC

j_gene: TRBJ1-5
abundance: few
v_gene: TRBV6-5
d_gene: NA
CDR3aa: CASSQGINQPQHF
CDR3nt: TGTGCCAGCAGTCAAGGTATCAATCAGCCCCAGCATTTT

j_gene: TRBJ1-1
abundance: few
v_gene: TRBV11-2
d_gene: TRBD1
CDR3aa: CASSLADRGKNTEAFF
CDR3nt: TGTGCCAGCAGCTTAGCGGACAGGGGAAAGAACACTGAAGCTTTCTTT

j_gene: TRBJ2-3
abundance: many
v_gene: TRBV10-3
d_gene: TRBD2
CDR3aa: CAISEATSGSDTQYF
CDR3nt: TGTGCCATCAGTGAGGCGACTAGCGGCTCAGATACGCAGTATTTT

j_gene: TRBJ2-2
abundance: many
v_gene: TRBV27
d_gene: NA
CDR3aa: CASSFRGKAGELFF
CDR3nt: TGTGCCAGCAGTTTCCGAGGGAAAGCCGGGGAGCTGTTTTTT

j_gene: TRBJ2-2
abundance: few
v_gene: TRBV6-6
d_gene: NA
CDR3aa: CASSGVTGELFF
CDR3nt: TGTGCCAGCAGTGGTGTCACCGGGGAGCTGTTTTTT

j_gene: TRBJ2-2
abundance: many
v_gene: TRBV11-2
d_gene: NA
CDR3aa: CASSLENTGELFF
CDR3nt: TGTGCCAGCAGCTTAGAGAACACCGGGGAGCTGTTTTTT

j_gene: TRBJ2-2
abundance: NA
v_gene: TRBV20-1
d_gene: NA
CDR3aa: CSVRGTRSGLNTGELFF
CDR3nt: TGCAGTGTTAGGGGGACACGTAGCGGACTTAACACCGGGGAGCTGTTTTTT